The 8 T cell receptor beta chains reported below all come from one sample, sequenced in a study of T cell responses to AZD1222 COVID-19 vaccine. Repertoires were generated with immunoSEQ multiplex PCR, while TCRdb's copy carries only in-frame clones and drops some. The top ten clones hold 6.5% to 10% of a sample with 85,000 to 100,000 clones, approximately 90% of them seen once. This sample comprised peripheral blood, obtained 28 days after the second AZD1222 dose. The receptors stem from an adult who received the AZD1222 COVID-19 vaccine.

This clone was recorded once. DNA of the CDR3: TGCAGCGTTGAAGTCCCAGGGTTCGTGGTTGAAGCTTTCTTT. Protein: CSVEVPGFVVEAFF. The rearrangement joins TRBV29-1 to TRBJ1-1; possibly TRBD1 for D (5 bases). Per the germline V gene, CDR1 is SQVTM and CDR2 is ANQGSEA. This CDR3 has 14 residues. V was cut by 1 base and J by 7 bases, with 16 bases left in between.

Details on this clone: The junction shows a germline mismatch at one end, possibly a read error. The gene calls are TRBV12-3 or TRBV12-4 and TRBJ1-1, with D uncertain. This CDR3 has 13 residues. This CDR3 reads CASTLRENTEAFF. Written as DNA, the CDR3 is TGTGCCAGCACTTTAAGGGAGAACACTGAAGCTTTCTTT.

The CDR3 protein is CASKSPDRRNSPLHF. CDR3 in DNA: TGTGCCAGCAAGAGCCCGGACAGGAGGAATTCACCCCTCCACTTT. This chain uses TRBV28 with TRBJ1-6; 7 bases are a match to TRBD1. Germline V CDR1 and CDR2: MDHEN, SYDVKM. V shed 7 bases, J shed 7 bases, and the junction held 10 bases outside the gene matches. The CDR3 spans 15 residues.

This chain connects TRBV5-6 to TRBJ1-3; D not resolved. This CDR3 has 15 amino acids. Trimming took 6 bases from V and 4 from J, leaving 17 bases between them. CDR1 and CDR2 (germline): SGHDT, YYEEEE. CDR3 protein: CASMCVRVFGNTIYF. DNA for the CDR3: TGTGCCAGCATGTGTGTACGGGTCTTCGGAAACACCATATATTTT.

The V call is TRBV12-2, the J call TRBJ2-2. TRBV12-2 is marked as a pseudogene. The CDR3 spans 15 residues. In nucleotides, the CDR3 is TGTGCAAGTCGCTTAGAGGTCAGGAGAACCGGGGAGCTGTTTTTT. It is translated as CASRLEVRRTGELFF.

The rearrangement links TRBV6-5 to TRBJ2-3, with a weak D call TRBD1 (6 bases). This CDR3 spans 15 amino acids. Germline V gives CDR1 MNHEY, CDR2 SVGAGI. V lost 7 bases to trimming and J lost 2 bases, with 16 bases between them. CDR3 in amino acids: CASNPQGTHTDTQYF. The CDR3 coding sequence is TGTGCCAGCAACCCACAGGGAACCCACACAGATACGCAGTATTTT.

J is TRBJ2-2 and V is TRBV24-1; possibly TRBD1 or TRBD2 for D (6 bases each). Deletions cut 7 bases from V and 4 bases from J, with 9 bases between. The CDR3 is 13 amino acids. Germline loops: CDR1 KGHDR, CDR2 SFDVKD. The CDR3 is CATRKGGTGELFF. Here the CDR3 DNA reads TGTGCCACCAGAAAGGGGGGCACCGGGGAGCTGTTTTTT.

This chain links TRBV18 with TRBJ1-1; D gene uncertain. CDR3 length: 14 residues. Trimming cost V 2 bases and J 0 bases, with 7 bases left between them. Germline V lookup: CDR1 KGHSH, CDR2 LQKENI. CDR3 bases: TGTGCCAGCTCACCAACAGCTATGAACACTGAAGCTTTCTTT. Translated: CASSPTAMNTEAFF.